One and the same sample provided the 30 T cell receptor beta chains below, sequenced in a study of technical replicates of blood from four donors. This table comes from immunoSEQ multiplex PCR, and its TCRdb copy is limited to in-frame clones, with some not included. The sample contains some 82,000 clones, 90% to 95% of which appear only once. Sequencing was done on a sample of T cells isolated from PBMCs. The receptors were gathered from a human donor in good health.

This clone was observed once. This chain connects TRBV15 to TRBJ2-5; TRBD2 might be the D (5 bases). Trimming cost V 4 bases and J 7 bases, with 10 bases left between them. CDR1 and CDR2 from the germline V gene are LNHNV and YYDKDF (reference sequence). The CDR3 has 12 residues. The CDR3 bases are TGTGCCACCAGCATTCAAGGAGGGACCCAGTACTTC. Amino acid sequence: CATSIQGGTQYF.

The chain combines TRBV29-1 with TRBJ2-7; D may be TRBD1 (7 bases). Germline CDR1 and CDR2: SQVTM and ANQGSEA. This CDR3 has 15 residues. Deletions cut 1 base from V and 3 bases from J, with 16 bases between. The CDR3 region has the DNA TGCAGCGTTGAAGGGGGGGAGACAGGGAGCTACGAGCAGTACTTC. Protein sequence: CSVEGGETGSYEQYF.

The CDR3 sequence: CAWSVNKNTEAFF. Written as DNA, the CDR3 is TGTGCCTGGAGTGTAAACAAGAACACTGAAGCTTTCTTT. This chain uses TRBV30 with TRBJ1-1, with D unclear. The CDR3 runs to 13 residues. From germline, CDR1 is GTSNPN and CDR2 SVGIG (reference sequence). V lost 0 bases, J lost 1 base, and 6 bases lay in between.

This chain uses TRBV29-1 with TRBJ2-3; 14 bases are shared with TRBD2. V gave up 6 bases and J gave up 1 base; unmatched junction bases: 12. The CDR3 extends over 18 amino acids. The germline CDR1 and CDR2 sequences are SQVTM and ANQGSEA. The CDR3: CSVTLPPGLAGGTDTQYF. CDR3 DNA: TGCAGCGTCACCTTACCCCCGGGACTAGCGGGGGGCACAGATACGCAGTATTTT.

The chain recombines TRBV7-9 with TRBJ2-7; TRBD2 is a possible D gene (6 bases). Germline loops: CDR1 SEHNR, CDR2 FQNEAQ (reference sequence). The length of the CDR3 is 12 residues. V lost 1 base and J lost 6, with 7 bases in between. The CDR3 region is CASSLGRGEQYF. The CDR3 nucleotides are TGTGCCAGCAGCTTAGGGCGGGGCGAGCAGTACTTC.

The chain recombines TRBV7-9 with TRBJ2-5; tentative D call: TRBD1 (6 bases). Between the trimmed V and J ends, which lost 1 base and 5 bases, there was a span of 11 bases. The CDR3 is 14 amino acids. Germline CDR1 reads SEHNR; CDR2 reads FQNEAQ (reference sequence). The CDR3 sequence: CASSLVQGMETQYF. CDR3 DNA sequence: TGTGCCAGCAGCTTAGTGCAGGGGATGGAGACCCAGTACTTC.

The chain couples TRBV27 to TRBJ1-5; perhaps TRBD1 as D (5 bases). The germline V gene has CDR1 MNHEY and CDR2 SMNVEV (reference sequence). V lost 0 bases, J lost 1 base, and 7 bases lay in between. CDR3 length: 15 residues. The CDR3 spells CASSLSAGSNQPQHF. The CDR3 nucleotides read TGTGCCAGCAGTTTATCCGCAGGGAGCAATCAGCCCCAGCATTTT.

The J gene is TRBJ2-3, the V gene TRBV29-1; 7 bases are shared with TRBD2. The CDR3 is 14 amino acids. The trim removed 5 bases at V and 2 bases at J, leaving 7 bases unmatched. The germline V gene encodes CDR1 SQVTM and CDR2 ANQGSEA. Here the CDR3 DNA reads TGCAGCGTTAAAGGCGGGAGTGTCACAGATACGCAGTATTTT. Its protein product is CSVKGGSVTDTQYF.

This chain connects TRBV9 to TRBJ1-1; D remains ambiguous. The V gene lost 2 bases and the J gene lost 1 base, with 12 bases spanning the gap. CDR1 is SGDLS, CDR2 YYNGEE, per germline. This CDR3 has 15 residues. The CDR3, as DNA: TGTGCCAGCAGCGTCACCCTCTCAGGGAACACTGAAGCTTTCTTT. It codes for CASSVTLSGNTEAFF.

This chain uses TRBV28 with TRBJ2-1; perhaps TRBD1 as D (6 bases). V was cut by 2 bases and J by 4 bases, with 9 bases left in between. The CDR3 extends over 14 amino acids. Germline V gene data show CDR1 as MDHEN and CDR2 as SYDVKM. CDR3 amino acids: CASSLEQGYNEQFF. Written as DNA, the CDR3 is TGTGCCAGCAGTTTAGAACAGGGTTACAATGAGCAGTTCTTC.

The chain is built from TRBV7-2 and TRBJ1-2; D gene unclear. The CDR3 is 11 residues long. Per germline, CDR1 SGHTA and CDR2 FQGNSA. Trimming shortened V by 5 bases and J by 3 bases, and 4 bases separated the two germline ends. This CDR3 reads CASSLYYGYTF. CDR3 sequence (DNA): TGTGCCAGCAGCCTTTACTATGGCTACACCTTC.

The chain has TRBV9 and TRBJ1-2; the D gene is possibly TRBD1 (5 bases). Germline V gene sequence: CDR1 SGDLS, CDR2 YYNGEE. V shed 0 bases and J shed 4 bases, with 10 bases lying between them. The CDR3 has 14 amino acids. The CDR3 nucleotides read TGTGCCAGCAGCGTAGACAGGTATGGCTATGGCTACACCTTC. As protein: CASSVDRYGYGYTF. The full variable domain, with the rest looked up from reference TRBV9 and TRBJ1-2, is DSGVTQTPKHLITATGQRVTLRCSPRSGDLSVYWYQQSLDQGLQFLIQYYNGEERAKGNILERFSAQQFPDLHSELNLSSLELGDSALYFCASSVDRYGYGYTFGSGTRLTVV.

This chain links TRBV6-6 with TRBJ2-5; tentatively, D is TRBD1 (6 bases). The germline V and J ends were trimmed by 10 bases and 5 bases, with 14 bases remaining between them. CDR1 is MNHNY and CDR2 is SVGAGI in the germline V gene (reference sequence). This CDR3 is 12 amino acids long. The CDR3 reads CAIRYRDETQYF. CDR3 bases: TGTGCCATCCGATACAGGGACGAGACCCAGTACTTC.

This chain links TRBV25-1 with TRBJ1-1, with 8 bases that match TRBD1. The CDR3 is 14 residues long. Germline loops: CDR1 MGHDK, CDR2 SYGVNS. The junction had 8 bases not matched to a gene; V was cut back by 6 bases and J by 5 bases. The CDR3 DNA sequence: TGTGCCAGCAGGCCAGGGGGCTTCAGGACTGAAGCTTTCTTT. Translating it yields CASRPGGFRTEAFF.

The chain uses TRBV4-1 and TRBJ1-1; D is undetermined. This CDR3 contains 17 residues. With 2 bases removed from V and 2 bases from J, the gap between germline ends came to 18 bases. Looked up from germline, CDR1 is MGHRA and CDR2 is YSYEKL. Here the CDR3 DNA reads TGCGCCAGCAGCCAACTTACGGGAGGGCTACTAAACACTGAAGCTTTCTTT. This translates into CASSQLTGGLLNTEAFF.

The chain employs TRBV11-3 and TRBJ2-7, with D uncertain. Germline assignment: CDR1 SGHNT and CDR2 YENEEA. V lost 5 bases and J lost 3, with 11 bases in between. This CDR3 has 13 amino acids. The CDR3 is CASSHRLSYEQYF. The CDR3 DNA sequence: TGTGCCAGCAGCCACCGGTTAAGCTACGAGCAGTACTTC. Supplemented by reference TRBV11-3 and TRBJ2-7, the full variable domain reads EAGVVQSPRYKIIEKKQPVAFWCNPISGHNTLYWYLQNLGQGPELLIRYENEEAVDDSQLPKDRFSAERLKGVDSTLKIQPAELGDSAVYLCASSHRLSYEQYFGPGTRLTVT.

The V call is TRBV5-1, the J call TRBJ2-3; D may be TRBD2 (5 bases). The CDR3 consists of 14 residues. Germline V gene data show CDR1 as SGHRS and CDR2 as YFSETQ. The germline V and J ends were trimmed by 4 bases and 3 bases, with 12 bases remaining between them. The CDR3 DNA follows: TGCGCCAGCAGCCTTGGACTTCAGACAGATACGCAGTATTTT. As protein: CASSLGLQTDTQYF.

The chain couples TRBV6-5 to TRBJ1-1; weak D call: TRBD1 (6 bases). CDR3 length: 13 amino acids. V was clipped by 5 bases and J by 8 bases, with 15 bases between them. Germline-derived CDR1 and CDR2 are MNHEY and SVGAGI. DNA of the CDR3: TGTGCCAGCAGTAATACAGGGACCGCCGAAGCTTTCTTT. Its translation: CASSNTGTAEAFF.

For the CDR3, the DNA is TGTGCCAGTAGTATTAGGGGTGGGACTGGGAACACCGGGGAGCTGTTTTTT. It yields the protein CASSIRGGTGNTGELFF. This chain connects TRBV19 to TRBJ2-2; D is perhaps TRBD2 (6 bases). V dropped 3 bases and J dropped 1 base, with 15 bases sitting between them. The germline V gene encodes CDR1 LNHDA and CDR2 SQIVND (reference sequence). This CDR3 has 17 amino acids.

The rearrangement uses TRBV27 and TRBJ2-5; no clear D. V lost 5 bases to trimming and J lost 1 base, with 14 bases between them. The CDR3 contains 15 residues. Germline V CDR1 and CDR2: MNHEY, SMNVEV (reference sequence). The CDR3 is CASSPNTRLQETQYF. The CDR3 DNA follows: TGTGCCAGCAGTCCCAACACCCGACTCCAAGAGACCCAGTACTTC.

The table lists this clone with a few counts. The chain links TRBV9 to TRBJ1-5, with a tentative D call TRBD1 (6 bases). Germline CDR1 is SGDLS and CDR2 is YYNGEE. The CDR3 consists of 15 residues. V gave up 0 bases and J gave up 3 bases, with 10 bases separating them. The CDR3 DNA follows: TGTGCCAGCAGCGTAGACGGACAGACCAATCAGCCCCAGCATTTT. It yields the protein CASSVDGQTNQPQHF. Full variable domain (remainder filled in from reference TRBV9 and TRBJ1-5): DSGVTQTPKHLITATGQRVTLRCSPRSGDLSVYWYQQSLDQGLQFLIQYYNGEERAKGNILERFSAQQFPDLHSELNLSSLELGDSALYFCASSVDGQTNQPQHFGDGTRLSIL.

The chain employs TRBV4-1 and TRBJ1-5, with D unclear. This CDR3 has 15 amino acids. Germline CDR1 is MGHRA and CDR2 is YSYEKL. Trimming pared 0 bases from V and 7 bases from J, leaving 13 bases between. This CDR3 is CASSQDLFSGQPQHF. CDR3 DNA sequence: TGCGCCAGCAGCCAAGATCTATTTTCGGGGCAGCCCCAGCATTTT.

J is TRBJ2-5 and V is TRBV30; D unresolved. Trimming removed 2 bases at V and 1 base at J, with 5 bases between. The CDR3 contains 12 residues. CDR1 and CDR2 from the germline V gene are GTSNPN and SVGIG (reference sequence). CDR3: CAWSIVQETQYF. CDR3 coding DNA: TGTGCCTGGAGTATCGTCCAAGAGACCCAGTACTTC.

The chain recombines TRBV7-8 with TRBJ2-7; D remains ambiguous. V lost 0 bases to trimming and J lost 2 bases, with 2 bases between them. The CDR3 length is 12 residues. Germline V gene data show CDR1 as SGHVS and CDR2 as FQNEAQ. The CDR3 reads CASSLAAYEQYF. DNA for the CDR3: TGTGCCAGCAGCTTAGCCGCCTACGAGCAGTACTTC.

The gene calls are TRBV9 and TRBJ2-1; no definite D call. The CDR3 runs to 16 residues. V lost 1 base, J lost 8 bases, and 19 bases lay in between. The germline CDR1 and CDR2 sequences are SGDLS and YYNGEE. The CDR3 spells CASSVRNRNSRHEQFF. The CDR3 nucleotides are TGTGCCAGCAGCGTACGGAACAGAAACTCCAGGCATGAGCAGTTCTTC.

The V call is TRBV5-5, the J call TRBJ2-7; D is perhaps TRBD1 (5 bases). The CDR3 is 14 residues long. Trimming removed 6 bases from V and 1 base from J, with 14 bases in between. Per germline, CDR1 SGHKS and CDR2 YYEKEE (reference sequence). This chain's CDR3 is CASTPATDSYEQYF. The CDR3 nucleotides read TGTGCCAGCACCCCCGCGACAGATTCCTACGAGCAGTACTTC.

About this clone: Within the sample, other DNA sequences also encode this same CDR3. The V gene is TRBV27, the J gene TRBJ2-7; the D gene is possibly TRBD2 (5 bases). This CDR3 spans 14 amino acids. Trimming stripped 2 bases from V and 0 bases from J, with 8 bases between. CDR1 is MNHEY, CDR2 SMNVEV, per germline (reference sequence). CDR3 nucleotides: TGTGCCAGCAGTTTAGGAGGTAGCTCCTACGAGCAGTACTTC. It specifies CASSLGGSSYEQYF.

This chain uses TRBV7-2 with TRBJ2-7, with D hard to call. The ends were cut back, 1 base at V and 0 bases at J, with 10 bases in the middle. From germline, CDR1 is SGHTA and CDR2 FQGNSA. There are 15 residues in the CDR3. CDR3 DNA: TGTGCCAGCAGCTTAGACAGAACAGTCTCCTACGAGCAGTACTTC. This gives the protein CASSLDRTVSYEQYF.

The rearrangement joins TRBV5-1 to TRBJ2-1; TRBD1 matches 9 bases. Trimming cost V 4 bases and J 7 bases; bases outside gene matches: 9. Germline V gives CDR1 SGHRS, CDR2 YFSETQ. The CDR3 extends over 15 amino acids. CDR3 sequence: CASSPLGQGLNEQFF. In DNA, the CDR3 is TGCGCCAGCAGCCCGCTTGGACAGGGGTTGAATGAGCAGTTCTTC. Drawing the rest from reference TRBV5-1 and TRBJ2-1, the complete variable domain is KAGVTQTPRYLIKTRGQQVTLSCSPISGHRSVSWYQQTPGQGLQFLFEYFSETQRNKGNFPGRFSGRQFSNSRSEMNVSTLELGDSALYLCASSPLGQGLNEQFFGPGTRLTVL.

This sequence joins TRBV19 and TRBJ1-1; TRBD1 is a possible D gene (6 bases). The germline CDR1 and CDR2 sequences are LNHDA and SQIVND (reference sequence). The CDR3 extends over 15 amino acids. Trimming pared 7 bases from V and 4 bases from J, leaving 19 bases between. The CDR3 nucleotides read TGTGCCAGTACAACTGAGGGAGGGGGAAGCACTGAAGCTTTCTTT. It translates to CASTTEGGGSTEAFF.